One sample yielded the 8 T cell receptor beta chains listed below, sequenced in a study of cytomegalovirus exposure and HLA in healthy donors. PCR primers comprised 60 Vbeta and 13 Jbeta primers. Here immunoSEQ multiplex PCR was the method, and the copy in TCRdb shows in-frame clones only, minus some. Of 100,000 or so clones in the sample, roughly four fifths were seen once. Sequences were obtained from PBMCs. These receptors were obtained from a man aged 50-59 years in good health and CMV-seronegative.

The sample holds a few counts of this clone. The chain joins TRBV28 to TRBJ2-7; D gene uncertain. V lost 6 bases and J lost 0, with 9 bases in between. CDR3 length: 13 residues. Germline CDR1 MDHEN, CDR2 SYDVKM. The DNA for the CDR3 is TGTGCCAGCAGGCATAGCAGCTCCTACGAGCAGTACTTC. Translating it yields CASRHSSSYEQYF.

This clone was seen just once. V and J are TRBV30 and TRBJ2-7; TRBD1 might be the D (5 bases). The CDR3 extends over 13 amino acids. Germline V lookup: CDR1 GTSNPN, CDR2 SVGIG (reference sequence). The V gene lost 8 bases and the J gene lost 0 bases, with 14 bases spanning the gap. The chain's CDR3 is CAVRQPPSYEQYF. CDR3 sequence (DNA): TGTGCCGTTCGACAGCCTCCCTCCTACGAGCAGTACTTC. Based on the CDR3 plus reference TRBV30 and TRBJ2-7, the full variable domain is SQTIHQWPATLVQPVGSPLSLECTVEGTSNPNLYWYRQAAGRGLQLLFYSVGIGQISSEVPQNLSASRPQDRQFILSSKKLLLSDSGFYLCAVRQPPSYEQYFGPGTRLTVT.

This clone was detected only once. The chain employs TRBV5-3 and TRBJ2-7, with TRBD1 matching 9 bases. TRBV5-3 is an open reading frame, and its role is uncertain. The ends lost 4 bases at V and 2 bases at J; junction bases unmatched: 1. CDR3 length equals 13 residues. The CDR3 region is CARSGTGTYEQYF. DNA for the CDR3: TGTGCCAGAAGCGGGACAGGGACCTACGAGCAGTACTTC.

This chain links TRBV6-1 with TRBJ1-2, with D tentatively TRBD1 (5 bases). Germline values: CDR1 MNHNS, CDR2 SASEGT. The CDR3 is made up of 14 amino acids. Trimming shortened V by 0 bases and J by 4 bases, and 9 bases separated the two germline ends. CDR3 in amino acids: CASSEAGVVYGYTF. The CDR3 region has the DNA TGTGCCAGCAGTGAAGCAGGGGTTGTCTATGGCTACACCTTC.

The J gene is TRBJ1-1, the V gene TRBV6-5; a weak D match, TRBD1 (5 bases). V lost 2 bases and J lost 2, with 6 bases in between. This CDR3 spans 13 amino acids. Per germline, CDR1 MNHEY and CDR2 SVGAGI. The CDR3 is CASSYGTNTEAFF. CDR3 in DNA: TGTGCCAGCAGTTACGGGACTAACACTGAAGCTTTCTTT.

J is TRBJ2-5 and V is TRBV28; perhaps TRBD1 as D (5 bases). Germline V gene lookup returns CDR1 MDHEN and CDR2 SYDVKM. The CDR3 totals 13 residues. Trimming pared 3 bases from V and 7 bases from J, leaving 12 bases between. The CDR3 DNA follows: TGTGCCAGCAGTTTGATCCAAACAGGGACCCAGTACTTC. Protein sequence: CASSLIQTGTQYF.

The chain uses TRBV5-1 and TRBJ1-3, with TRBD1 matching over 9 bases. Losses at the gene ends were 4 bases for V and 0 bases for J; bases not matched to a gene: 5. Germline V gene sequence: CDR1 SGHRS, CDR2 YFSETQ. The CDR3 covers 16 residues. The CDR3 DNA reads TGCGCCAGCAGCGGGGGACAGGGCTTCTCTGGAAACACCATATATTTT. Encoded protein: CASSGGQGFSGNTIYF. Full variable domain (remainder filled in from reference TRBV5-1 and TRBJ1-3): KAGVTQTPRYLIKTRGQQVTLSCSPISGHRSVSWYQQTPGQGLQFLFEYFSETQRNKGNFPGRFSGRQFSNSRSEMNVSTLELGDSALYLCASSGGQGFSGNTIYFGEGSWLTVV.

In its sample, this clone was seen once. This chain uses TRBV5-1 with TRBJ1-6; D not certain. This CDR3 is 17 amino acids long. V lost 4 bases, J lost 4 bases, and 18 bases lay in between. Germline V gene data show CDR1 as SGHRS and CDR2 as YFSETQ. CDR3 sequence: CASSVTVVRGYNSPLHF. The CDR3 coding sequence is TGCGCCAGCAGCGTCACAGTGGTCCGGGGATATAATTCACCCCTCCACTTT. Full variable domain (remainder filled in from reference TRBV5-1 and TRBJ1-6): KAGVTQTPRYLIKTRGQQVTLSCSPISGHRSVSWYQQTPGQGLQFLFEYFSETQRNKGNFPGRFSGRQFSNSRSEMNVSTLELGDSALYLCASSVTVVRGYNSPLHFGNGTRLTVT.